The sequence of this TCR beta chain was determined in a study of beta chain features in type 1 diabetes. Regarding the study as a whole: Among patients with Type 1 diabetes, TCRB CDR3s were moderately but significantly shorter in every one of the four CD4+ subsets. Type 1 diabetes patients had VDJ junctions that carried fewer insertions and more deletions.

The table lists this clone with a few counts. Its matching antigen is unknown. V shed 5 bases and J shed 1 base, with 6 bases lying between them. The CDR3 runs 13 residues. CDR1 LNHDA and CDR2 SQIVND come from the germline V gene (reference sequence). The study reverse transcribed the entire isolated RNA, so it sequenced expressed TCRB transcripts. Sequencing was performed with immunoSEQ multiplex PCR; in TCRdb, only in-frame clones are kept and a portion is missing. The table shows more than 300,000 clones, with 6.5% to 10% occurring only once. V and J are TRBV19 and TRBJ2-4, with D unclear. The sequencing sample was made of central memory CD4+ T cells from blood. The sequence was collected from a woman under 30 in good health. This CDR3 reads CASSPWAKNIQYF. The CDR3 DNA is TGTGCCAGTAGTCCCTGGGCCAAAAACATTCAGTACTTC. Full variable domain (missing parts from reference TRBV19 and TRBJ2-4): DGGITQSPKYLFRKEGQNVTLSCEQNLNHDAMYWYRQDPGQGLRLIYYSQIVNDFQKGDIAEGYSVSREKKESFPLTVTSAQKNPTAFYLCASSPWAKNIQYFGAGTRLSVL.